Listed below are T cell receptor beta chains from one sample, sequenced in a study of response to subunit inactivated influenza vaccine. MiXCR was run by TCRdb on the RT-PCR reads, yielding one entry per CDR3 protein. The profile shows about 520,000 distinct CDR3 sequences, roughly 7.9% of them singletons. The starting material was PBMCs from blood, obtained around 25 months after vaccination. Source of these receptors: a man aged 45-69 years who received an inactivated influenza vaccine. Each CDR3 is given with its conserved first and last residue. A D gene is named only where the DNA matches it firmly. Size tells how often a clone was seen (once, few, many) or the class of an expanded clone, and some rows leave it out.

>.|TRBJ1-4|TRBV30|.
TGTGCCTGGAGTCGGGGACCGGAGTCTGTAAAACTGTTTTTT
CAWSRGPESVKLFF
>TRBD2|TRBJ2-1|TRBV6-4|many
TGTGCCAGCAGTTCCCCCTCCGGGACTAGGGGAGACAATGAGCAGTTCTTC
CASSSPSGTRGDNEQFF
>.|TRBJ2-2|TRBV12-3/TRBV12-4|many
TGTGCCAGCAGTCGAAGGGGGAACACCGGGGAGCTGTTTTTT
CASSRRGNTGELFF
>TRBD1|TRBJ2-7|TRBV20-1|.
TGCAGTGCTAGGACAGGGCGAAATCAATACGAGCAGTACTTC
CSARTGRNQYEQYF
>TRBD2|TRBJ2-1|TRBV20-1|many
TGCAGTGCTAGTCAAGGACTAGGAACGCATGAGCAGTTCTTC
CSASQGLGTHEQFF
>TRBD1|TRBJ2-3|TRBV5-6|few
TGTGCCAGCAGCAACCCTCTCCAGGGGGCAAGCACAGATACGCAGTATTTT
CASSNPLQGASTDTQYF
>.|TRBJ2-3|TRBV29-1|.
TGCAGCGTTGGGCTAGCGCACAGCACAGATACGCAGTATTTT
CSVGLAHSTDTQYF
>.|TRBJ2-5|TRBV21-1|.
TGTGCCGGCAGCTCCTATATAGCTAGCGGGAGGGCCCGAGAGACCCAGTACTTC
CAGSSYIASGRARETQYF
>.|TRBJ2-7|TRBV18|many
TGTGCCAGCTCACCGGGCGGCGAGCAGTACTTC
CASSPGGEQYF
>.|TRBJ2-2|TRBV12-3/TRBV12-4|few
TGTGCCAGCAGTTTAGCGCTGGGGGAGCTGTTTTTT
CASSLALGELFF
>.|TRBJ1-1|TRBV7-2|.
TGTGCCAGCAGCTTAAACCGTTTGGACGCTTTCTTT
CASSLNRLDAFF
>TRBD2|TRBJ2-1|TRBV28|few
TGTGCCAGCACCGTACTAGCGGGGGGGCCCAATGAGCAGTTCTTC
CASTVLAGGPNEQFF
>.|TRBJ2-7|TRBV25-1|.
TGTGCCAGCAGTGACACTCAACGAAGAACTTACGAGCAGTACTTC
CASSDTQRRTYEQYF
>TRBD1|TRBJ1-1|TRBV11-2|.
TGTGCCAGCAGCCTCAAAGGGGGCAATTCGTTGAACACTGAAGCTTTCTTT
CASSLKGGNSLNTEAFF
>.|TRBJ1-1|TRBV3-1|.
TGTGCCAGCAGCCAAAGACCAGGCACGAACACTGAAGCTTTCTTT
CASSQRPGTNTEAFF
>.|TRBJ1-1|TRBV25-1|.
TGTGCCAGCAGTGCCCCGGGGTCCACTGAAGCTTTCTTT
CASSAPGSTEAFF
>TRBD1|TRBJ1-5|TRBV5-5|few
TGTGCCAGCAGCTTGCCTGGTACAGGGGATCAGCCCCAGCATTTT
CASSLPGTGDQPQHF
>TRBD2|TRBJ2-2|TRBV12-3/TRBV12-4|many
TGTGCCAGCAGTTTAGCGTCGAGCGGGAGGGCGAACGGGGAGCTGTTTTTT
CASSLASSGRANGELFF
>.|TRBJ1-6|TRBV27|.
TGTGCCAGCAGTTTCATAGCTTATAATTCACCCCTCCACTTT
CASSFIAYNSPLHF
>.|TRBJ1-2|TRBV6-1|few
TGTGCCAGCAGTGAATTTTCGGCTAACCCAATCTATGGCTACACCTTC
CASSEFSANPIYGYTF
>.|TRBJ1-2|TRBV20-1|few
TGCAGTGGACAATCCCCCCTTGGGATCTATGGCTACACCTTC
CSGQSPLGIYGYTF
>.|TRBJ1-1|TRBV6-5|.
TGTGCCAGCAGTAGGGGGGGAAAAGCTTTCTTT
CASSRGGKAFF
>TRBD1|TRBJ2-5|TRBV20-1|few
TGCAGTGCTAGCTCCATAACAGGGGGTTTCCAGGAGACCCAGTACTTC
CSASSITGGFQETQYF
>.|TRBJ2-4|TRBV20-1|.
TGCAGTGCCCTTCCGGTGGGTAGCATTCAGTACTTC
CSALPVGSIQYF
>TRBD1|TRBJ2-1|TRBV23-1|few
TGCGCCAGCAGTCCTAGATGGACAGGGGGCTACAATGAGCAGTTCTTC
CASSPRWTGGYNEQFF
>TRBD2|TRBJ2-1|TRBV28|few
TGTGCCAGCAGTTTGGCGGGGCGGGAGAGGAATGAGCAGTTCTTC
CASSLAGRERNEQFF
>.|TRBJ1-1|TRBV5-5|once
TGTGCCAGCAGCTGGGATCCCAAAACTGAAGCTTTCTTT
CASSWDPKTEAFF
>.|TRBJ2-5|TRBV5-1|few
TGCGCCAGCAGCCCCCAGGATAGGGGAGAGACCCAGTACTTC
CASSPQDRGETQYF
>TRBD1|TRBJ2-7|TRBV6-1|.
TGTGCCAGCACCTGGACAGGGGGTACCTACGAGCAGTACTTC
CASTWTGGTYEQYF
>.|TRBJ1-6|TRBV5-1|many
TGCGCCAGCAGCCCAAGGACAGATCGTAATTCACCCCTCCACTTT
CASSPRTDRNSPLHF
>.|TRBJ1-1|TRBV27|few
TGTGCCAGCAGCAACATCCCAGGACAGAGAGATGAAGCTTTCTTT
CASSNIPGQRDEAFF
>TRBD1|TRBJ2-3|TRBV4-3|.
TGCGCCAGCAGCCAAGCATTCGACAGGGGAGATACGCAGTATTTT
CASSQAFDRGDTQYF
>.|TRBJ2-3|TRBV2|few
TGTGCCAGCACCCGGGACGCCTGGGGTACGCAGTATTTT
CASTRDAWGTQYF
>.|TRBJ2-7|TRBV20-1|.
TGCAGTGCTCAAACAGGGAACTACGAGCAGTACTTC
CSAQTGNYEQYF
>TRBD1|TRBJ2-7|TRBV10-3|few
TGTGCCATCAGTGGAGGACAGGGGCGGGACGAGCAGTACTTC
CAISGGQGRDEQYF
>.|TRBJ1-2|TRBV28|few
TGTGCCAGCAGCAAAAGAGGGACGAGTGACGGCTACACCTTC
CASSKRGTSDGYTF
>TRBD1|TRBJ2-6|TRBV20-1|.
TGCAGTGCTAGAGCCCTGGGACAGGGATCTGGGGCCAACGTCCTGACTTTC
CSARALGQGSGANVLTF
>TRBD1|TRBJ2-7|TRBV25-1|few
TGTGCCAGCAGTCGGCCAGCGGACAGGGGCTCCTACGAGCAGTACTTC
CASSRPADRGSYEQYF
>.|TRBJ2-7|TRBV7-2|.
TGTGCCAGCAGCTTATGGGGTGGGAGGAGCTCCTACGAGCAGTACTTC
CASSLWGGRSSYEQYF
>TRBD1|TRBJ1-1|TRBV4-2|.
TGTGCCAGCACCCCAGGGGGCGGCTACACTGAAGCTTTCTTT
CASTPGGGYTEAFF
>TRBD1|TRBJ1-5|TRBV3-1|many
TGTGCCAGCAGCCCCTGGACAGGGACTTCACTAAATCAGCCCCAGCATTTT
CASSPWTGTSLNQPQHF
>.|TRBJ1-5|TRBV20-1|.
TGCAGTGCTAGAGCAGAAATAGGACATCCTATGCATCAGCCCCAGCATTTT
CSARAEIGHPMHQPQHF
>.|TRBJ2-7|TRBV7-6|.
TGTGCCAGCAGCTTAGAAATCCCTCCCTACGAGCAGTACTTC
CASSLEIPPYEQYF
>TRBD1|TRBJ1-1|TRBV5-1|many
TGCGCCAGCAGCTTGGCCGACAGGGGGTACGGTACTGAAGCTTTCTTT
CASSLADRGYGTEAFF
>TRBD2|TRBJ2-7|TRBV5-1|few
TGCGCCAGCAGTACCACGACTAGCGGGAGATCGGGCGAGCAGTACTTC
CASSTTTSGRSGEQYF
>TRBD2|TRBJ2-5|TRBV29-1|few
TGCAGCGTTGCGACTAGCGGCACCCAAGAGACCCAGTACTTC
CSVATSGTQETQYF
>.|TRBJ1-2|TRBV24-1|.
TGTGCCACCAGTTTGGGGGCGGGCTATGGCTACACCTTC
CATSLGAGYGYTF
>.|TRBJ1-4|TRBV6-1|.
TGTGCCAGCAGTGCGGGACACAGTAATGAAAAACTGTTTTTT
CASSAGHSNEKLFF